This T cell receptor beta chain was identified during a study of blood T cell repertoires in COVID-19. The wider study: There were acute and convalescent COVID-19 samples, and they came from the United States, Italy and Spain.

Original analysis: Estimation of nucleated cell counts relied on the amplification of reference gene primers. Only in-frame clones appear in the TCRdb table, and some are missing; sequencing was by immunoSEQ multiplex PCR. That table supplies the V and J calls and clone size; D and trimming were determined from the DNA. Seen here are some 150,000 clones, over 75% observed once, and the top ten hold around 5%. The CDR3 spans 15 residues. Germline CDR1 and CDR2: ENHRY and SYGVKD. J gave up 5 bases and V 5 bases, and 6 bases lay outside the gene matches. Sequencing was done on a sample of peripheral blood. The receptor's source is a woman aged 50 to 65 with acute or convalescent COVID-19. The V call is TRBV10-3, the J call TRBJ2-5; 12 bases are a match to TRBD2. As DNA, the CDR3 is TGTGCCATCAGTCCTCTAGCGGGGGGGTCTGAGACCCAGTACTTC. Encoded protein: CAISPLAGGSETQYF.